The clone carrying this TCR beta chain has ten or more counts. The antigen remains unidentified. Each cDNA molecule carried a unique molecular identifier. TCRdb ran MiXCR on the 5' RACE reads and lists one entry per CDR3 protein. The sample lists 30,000 to 45,000 distinct CDR3 sequences; 9.9% were seen once. This sample was included in a study of early T cells in non-severe SARS-CoV-2 infection. Overall study: Sequencing was performed on bulk RNA from unsorted whole blood, leaving chains unpaired.

Study results and caveats: Clonotype matching in VDJdb favored anti-spike CD8 responses and did not capture private and CD4 specificities.

Sequenced: whole blood. The sequence was collected from an adult who was a healthcare worker with PCR-confirmed SARS-CoV-2 infection or an uninfected control (not recorded which).

CDR3 nucleotide sequence: TGTGCCAGCAGTTACGCAGGGAACTATAATTCACCCCTCCACTTT. Translated: CASSYAGNYNSPLHF. The chain joins TRBV6-6 to TRBJ1-6, with a possible D match to TRBD1 (5 bases). Germline CDR1 and CDR2: MNHNY and SVGAGI (reference sequence). CDR3 length: 15 amino acids. Trimming cost V 2 bases and J 3 bases, with 8 bases left between them.